What follows are 23 T cell receptor beta chains derived from one specimen sequenced in a study of cytomegalovirus exposure and HLA in healthy donors. PCR employed 60 Vbeta and 13 Jbeta primers. Measured with immunoSEQ multiplex PCR; TCRdb has only the in-frame clones, and not every one. The data show tens of thousands of clones, around 76% seen once. The source material was PBMCs. All receptors come from a man aged 25 to 40 in good health and CMV-seronegative.

This sequence joins TRBV18 and TRBJ1-1; D call uncertain. V lost 4 bases to trimming and J lost 3 bases, with 9 bases between them. Germline CDR1 KGHSH, CDR2 LQKENI. CDR3 length: 13 amino acids. CDR3 nucleotide sequence: TGTGCCAGCTCACTATGGAGGGACACTGAAGCTTTCTTT. Encoded protein: CASSLWRDTEAFF.

The chain combines TRBV9 with TRBJ2-5; D possibly corresponds to TRBD2 (5 bases). The length of the CDR3 is 15 residues. From germline, CDR1 is SGDLS and CDR2 YYNGEE. With 3 bases removed from V and 5 bases from J, the gap between germline ends came to 17 bases. CDR3 protein: CASSGAPGGWETQYF. DNA for the CDR3: TGTGCCAGCAGCGGAGCCCCCGGCGGGTGGGAGACCCAGTACTTC.

V usage is TRBV7-9 and J usage is TRBJ2-5; TRBD2 is a possible D gene (6 bases). V was trimmed by 5 bases and J by 5 bases, leaving 12 bases between them. The CDR3 totals 13 residues. Germline V gives CDR1 SEHNR, CDR2 FQNEAQ (reference sequence). The CDR3 region is CASSPRTTETQYF. The CDR3 DNA is TGTGCCAGCAGCCCAAGGACTACGGAGACCCAGTACTTC.

This chain uses TRBV4-1 with TRBJ1-1, with D possibly matching TRBD1 (5 bases). The V gene lost 4 bases and the J gene lost 1 base, with 10 bases spanning the gap. Germline CDR1 is MGHRA and CDR2 is YSYEKL. CDR3 size: 14 residues. DNA for the CDR3: TGCGCCAGCAGCCCGGTGGGGGGGAACACTGAAGCTTTCTTT. Translating gives CASSPVGGNTEAFF.

The rearrangement joins TRBV7-9 to TRBJ2-7, with 14 bases fitting TRBD2. Germline values: CDR1 SEHNR, CDR2 FQNEAQ (reference sequence). The junction had 8 bases not matched to a gene; V was cut back by 1 base and J by 3 bases. The CDR3 runs 18 residues. Here the CDR3 reads CASSLVAGLAGGLYEQYF. The CDR3 coding sequence is TGTGCCAGCAGCTTAGTAGCAGGACTAGCGGGGGGCCTCTACGAGCAGTACTTC.

This chain joins TRBV9 and TRBJ2-7; D perhaps matches TRBD2 (6 bases). Per the germline V gene, CDR1 is SGDLS and CDR2 is YYNGEE. The CDR3 totals 15 residues. V lost 4 bases to trimming and J lost 3 bases, with 17 bases between them. The CDR3 DNA is TGTGCCAGCAGCCCGGGGGATGGCAGCTTCTACGAGCAGTACGTC. This encodes CASSPGDGSFYEQYV.

V usage is TRBV19 and J usage is TRBJ1-2; 7 bases match TRBD1. CDR1 is LNHDA, CDR2 SQIVND, per germline (reference sequence). V lost 4 bases and J lost 4; bases outside the gene matches: 12. The CDR3 contains 16 residues. This CDR3 is CASSTRRQGNSYGYTF. As DNA, the CDR3 is TGTGCCAGTAGTACCCGACGACAGGGTAACAGCTATGGCTACACCTTC.

The chain carries TRBV5-1 and TRBJ1-2; possible D gene TRBD1, 6 bases. Germline assignment: CDR1 SGHRS and CDR2 YFSETQ. CDR3 size: 20 residues. V was pared by 4 bases and J by 0 bases, with 28 bases between. CDR3 residues: CASSTPGPEDSRLSNYGYTF. As DNA, the CDR3 is TGCGCCAGCAGCACTCCAGGGCCTGAGGACAGTAGACTTTCTAACTATGGCTACACCTTC.

The rearrangement uses TRBV18 and TRBJ2-7; 7 nucleotides match TRBD1. The CDR3 is made up of 17 amino acids. Germline V gene sequence: CDR1 KGHSH, CDR2 LQKENI. Losses at the gene ends were 5 bases for V and 4 bases for J; bases not matched to a gene: 17. The CDR3 protein is CASSTTGTAKLSYEQYF. The CDR3 bases are TGTGCCAGCTCAACGACCGGGACAGCAAAACTCTCTTACGAGCAGTACTTC.

This clone was detected a few times. The V and J genes are TRBV11-3 and TRBJ2-1; D perhaps matches TRBD2 (7 bases). The CDR3 has 16 amino acids. V was shortened by 5 bases and J by 7 bases, with 21 bases between the two germline ends. Germline V lookup: CDR1 SGHNT, CDR2 YENEEA. CDR3 DNA sequence: TGTGCCAGCAGCCTAGGAGGGGCGGGGGCGCGGAATGAGCAGTTCTTC. As protein: CASSLGGAGARNEQFF.

V and J are TRBV6-6 and TRBJ1-1, with D possibly TRBD1 on 6 matching bases. Deletions cut 2 bases from V and 5 bases from J, with 15 bases between. Germline CDR1 MNHNY, CDR2 SVGAGI (reference sequence). The CDR3 has 15 residues. CDR3 sequence (DNA): TGTGCCAGCAGTTACCCCGAACAGGGAAATACTGAAGCTTTCTTT. Amino acid sequence: CASSYPEQGNTEAFF.

V gene TRBV9 combines with J gene TRBJ1-1; 7 nucleotides agree with TRBD1. The CDR3 is 15 residues long. CDR1 is SGDLS, CDR2 YYNGEE, per germline. With V trimmed by 0 bases and J by 7 bases, 9 bases remained unmatched. In nucleotides, the CDR3 is TGTGCCAGCAGCGTAGCGGGACAGTCGATTGATGAAGCTTTCTTT. Protein product: CASSVAGQSIDEAFF.

This clone turned up a few times. The CDR3 protein is CASKSGVRYYEQYV. The CDR3 DNA reads as TGTGCCAGCAAGTCCGGGGTTCGGTACTACGAGCAGTACGTC. V and J are TRBV2 and TRBJ2-7, with a tentative D call TRBD2 (5 bases). The germline gives CDR1 SNHLY, CDR2 FYNNEI. The ends were cut back, 7 bases at V and 3 bases at J, with 16 bases in the middle. CDR3 length: 14 residues.

This clone appeared a single time. The chain employs TRBV15 and TRBJ1-1, with D possibly matching TRBD1 (5 bases). With 1 base removed from V and 0 bases from J, the gap between germline ends came to 9 bases. The germline CDR1 and CDR2 sequences are LNHNV and YYDKDF (reference sequence). The CDR3 spans 15 residues. CDR3 amino acids: CATSRGGGLNTEAFF. The CDR3 coding sequence is TGTGCCACCAGCAGAGGGGGGGGGTTGAACACTGAAGCTTTCTTT.

This clone was detected only once. The chain's CDR3 is CATSPPSGDEQYF. CDR3 nucleotides: TGTGCCACCAGCCCCCCGTCAGGGGACGAGCAGTACTTC. The J gene is TRBJ2-7, the V gene TRBV15, with D possibly being TRBD1 (6 bases). Germline values: CDR1 LNHNV, CDR2 YYDKDF (reference sequence). CDR3 length equals 13 residues. The V end lost 5 bases, the J end lost 5 bases, and 13 bases lay between the germline ends.

With regard to this clone: At one end, the junction sequence differs from germline, possibly due to a read error. This chain joins TRBV7-9 and TRBJ1-1; D is unclear. Germline V lookup: CDR1 SEHNR, CDR2 FQNEAQ (reference sequence). The CDR3 is 11 residues long. The CDR3 nucleotides read TGTTCCAGCAGCGCCGAGACTGAAGCTTTCTTT. This translates into CSSSAETEAFF.

This chain joins TRBV7-9 and TRBJ1-1; maybe TRBD1 (5 bases). The CDR3 covers 18 residues. The V gene lost 0 bases and the J gene lost 5 bases, with 22 bases spanning the gap. In germline, CDR1 is SEHNR, CDR2 FQNEAQ (reference sequence). The CDR3 DNA is TGTGCCAGCAGCTTAGCGACTAGCATGACTCTTGGGGCAACTGAAGCTTTCTTT. Encoded protein: CASSLATSMTLGATEAFF.

This chain joins TRBV2 and TRBJ1-2, with D perhaps matching TRBD1 (6 bases). From germline, CDR1 is SNHLY and CDR2 FYNNEI. Between the trimmed V and J ends, which lost 2 bases and 7 bases, there was a span of 11 bases. The CDR3 loop spans 13 amino acids. The CDR3 spells CASSEQGMRGYTF. The CDR3 DNA is TGTGCCAGCAGTGAACAGGGGATGCGTGGCTACACCTTC.

The chain employs TRBV5-1 and TRBJ2-7; weak D call: TRBD1 (6 bases). The V end lost 3 bases, the J end lost 1 base, and 14 bases lay between the germline ends. The CDR3 extends over 15 amino acids. CDR1 is SGHRS and CDR2 is YFSETQ in the germline V gene. The DNA of the CDR3 is TGCGCCAGCAGCTCAGGGGATATAGGTTCCTACGAGCAGTACGTC. Amino acids: CASSSGDIGSYEQYV.

In DNA, the CDR3 is TGTGCCAGCAGCGGAGGACAGAGCAATCAGCCCCAGCATTTT. As protein: CASSGGQSNQPQHF. The V and J genes are TRBV6-5 and TRBJ1-5; D may be TRBD1 (6 bases). The CDR3 is 14 residues long. Germline CDR1 MNHEY, CDR2 SVGAGI. Between the trimmed V and J ends, which lost 6 bases and 1 base, there was a span of 10 bases.

V and J are TRBV18 and TRBJ2-5; possibly TRBD2 for D (7 bases). Germline lookup yields CDR1 KGHSH and CDR2 LQKENI. V lost 6 bases and J lost 5, with 16 bases in between. The length of the CDR3 is 14 residues. CDR3 DNA sequence: TGTGCCAGCTCCAAACGGGGGGCCGGGGAGACCCAGTACTTC. This encodes CASSKRGAGETQYF.

V and J are TRBV5-6 and TRBJ2-7, with 9 bases that match TRBD1. Germline assignment: CDR1 SGHDT and CDR2 YYEEEE. Unmatched junction bases numbered 8, after V lost 5 bases and J lost 5 bases. The CDR3 has 14 amino acids. CDR3 protein: CASRTGTGNNEQYF. In nucleotides, the CDR3 is TGTGCCAGCAGGACGGGGACAGGGAACAACGAGCAGTACTTC.

V is TRBV27 and J is TRBJ2-7, with 8 positions matching TRBD1. Trimming took 5 bases from V and 3 from J; bases not matched to a gene: 3. Germline V lookup: CDR1 MNHEY, CDR2 SMNVEV (reference sequence). The CDR3 contains 13 residues. CDR3 residues: CASSTTGGYEQYV. CDR3 DNA sequence: TGTGCCAGCAGTACTACAGGGGGCTACGAGCAGTACGTC.